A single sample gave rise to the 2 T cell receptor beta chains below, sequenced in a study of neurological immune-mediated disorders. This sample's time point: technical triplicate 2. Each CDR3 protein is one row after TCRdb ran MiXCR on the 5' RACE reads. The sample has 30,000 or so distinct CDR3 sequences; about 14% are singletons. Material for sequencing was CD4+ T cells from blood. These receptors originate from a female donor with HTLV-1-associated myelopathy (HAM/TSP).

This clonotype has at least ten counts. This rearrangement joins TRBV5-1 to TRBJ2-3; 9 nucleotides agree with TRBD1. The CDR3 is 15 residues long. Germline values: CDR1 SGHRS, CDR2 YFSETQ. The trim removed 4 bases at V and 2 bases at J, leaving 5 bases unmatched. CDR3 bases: TGCGCCAGCAGCCCACAGGGGGCCAACACAGATACGCAGTATTTT. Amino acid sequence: CASSPQGANTDTQYF.

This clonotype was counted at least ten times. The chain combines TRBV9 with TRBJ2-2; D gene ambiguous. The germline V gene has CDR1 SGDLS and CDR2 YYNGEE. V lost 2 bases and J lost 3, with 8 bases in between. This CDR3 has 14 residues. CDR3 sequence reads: CASSVVSHTGELFF. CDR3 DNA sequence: TGTGCCAGCAGCGTTGTTTCGCACACCGGGGAGCTGTTTTTT.